This TCR beta chain appears in the sequencing data of a study of blood T cells in healthy people across ages. Study summary: Template switching retrieved approximately one barcoded beta molecule for each two T cells.

The CDR3 has 12 amino acids. Trimming cost V 3 bases and J 8 bases, with 8 bases left between them. Germline CDR1 is MDHEN and CDR2 is SYDVKM. Regarding the study as a whole: With age, beta diversity per million T cells declined roughly linearly, significantly by over 35.

A remark on this clonotype: Its antigen remains unknown.

The use of a sample-barcoded 5' primer and a J-beta primer mix characterized a second PCR of about 6 to 12 cycles. Each CDR3 protein gets one entry after TCRdb re-called the 5' RACE reads with MiXCR. The sample consists of more than 750,000 distinct CDR3 sequences, almost 30% of them appearing once. The same sample was also used in a study of T cells of mothers and their children.

This clonotype originated in a middle-aged woman in good health. The chain recombines TRBV28 with TRBJ1-3; the D is unclear. Sequenced material: blood. The CDR3 loop is CASSFTRDTIYF. Written as DNA, the CDR3 is TGTGCCAGCAGTTTCACGAGAGACACCATATATTTT.